The 23 T cell receptor beta chains given below trace back to one sample, sequenced in a study of blood T cell repertoires in COVID-19. Sequenced by immunoSEQ multiplex PCR; TCRdb stores in-frame clones only, minus some. Of approximately 120,000 clones listed, roughly 69% are singletons. The sample comprised peripheral blood. The receptors derive from a woman aged 70-85 years with acute or convalescent COVID-19.

This chain links TRBV6-2 or TRBV6-3 with TRBJ2-7, with TRBD1 as a possible D gene (6 bases). In germline, CDR1 is MNHEY, CDR2 SVGEGT. V dropped 2 bases and J dropped 2 bases, with 13 bases sitting between them. The CDR3 has 15 amino acids. CDR3 in amino acids: CASSYGGHNAYEQYF. For the CDR3, the DNA is TGTGCCAGCAGTTACGGGGGACACAATGCCTACGAGCAGTACTTC.

This clone was seen a few times. The chain recombines TRBV9 with TRBJ1-5; TRBD1 is a possible D gene (6 bases). The V and J ends lost 4 bases and 3 bases respectively, with 14 bases between them. Germline V lookup: CDR1 SGDLS, CDR2 YYNGEE. The CDR3 has 15 amino acids. This CDR3 reads CASSPDTGSNQPQHF. The CDR3 DNA is TGTGCCAGCAGCCCTGATACAGGGTCCAATCAGCCCCAGCATTTT.

The V call is TRBV6-5, the J call TRBJ2-1; maybe TRBD2 (6 bases). V dropped 6 bases and J dropped 9 bases, with 9 bases sitting between them. The CDR3 extends over 11 amino acids. Per the germline V gene, CDR1 is MNHEY and CDR2 is SVGAGI. The CDR3 is CASRARGEQFF. Here the CDR3 DNA reads TGTGCCAGCAGGGCGCGGGGTGAGCAGTTCTTC.

The rearrangement links TRBV7-2 to TRBJ2-6; D is undetermined. The CDR3 is made up of 18 amino acids. Trimming took off 2 bases at V and 0 bases at J, with 14 bases between the two ends. Germline V gene sequence: CDR1 SGHTA, CDR2 FQGNSA. The CDR3 region is CASSLRRNHFSGANVLTF. The CDR3 DNA reads TGTGCCAGCAGCTTACGCAGGAACCATTTCTCTGGGGCCAACGTCCTGACTTTC.

This clone appeared a single time. Written as DNA, the CDR3 is TGTGCCAGCAGTTACTCTGGATTTGCGGTGGCGCAGTATTTT. Protein: CASSYSGFAVAQYF. The V call is TRBV6-6, the J call TRBJ2-3, with unresolved D. The V end was cut by 0 bases, the J end by 10 bases, with 14 bases between. The germline CDR1 and CDR2 sequences are MNHNY and SVGAGI (reference sequence). The CDR3 is made up of 14 amino acids.

The genes are TRBV9 and TRBJ1-4; maybe TRBD1 (6 bases). CDR3 length: 14 amino acids. Deletions cut 4 bases from V and 8 bases from J, with 15 bases between. Germline CDR1 is SGDLS and CDR2 is YYNGEE. CDR3 in DNA: TGTGCCAGCAGCCCCCGACAGGATGGGGAAAAACTGTTTTTT. It translates to CASSPRQDGEKLFF.

This chain joins TRBV19 and TRBJ2-5; D is possibly TRBD1 (6 bases). Germline CDR1 and CDR2: LNHDA and SQIVND (reference sequence). The CDR3 has 15 residues. V lost 10 bases to trimming and J lost 5 bases, with 23 bases between them. CDR3 sequence: CATKRNRAKGETQYF. Here the CDR3 DNA reads TGTGCCACGAAACGAAACAGGGCCAAGGGGGAGACCCAGTACTTC.

The J gene is TRBJ2-1, the V gene TRBV19; D is undetermined. V was trimmed by 6 bases and J by 1 base, leaving 13 bases between them. Per germline, CDR1 LNHDA and CDR2 SQIVND (reference sequence). This CDR3 has 15 amino acids. CDR3 sequence reads: CASSTPDISYNEQFF. CDR3 DNA: TGTGCCAGTAGCACACCCGACATATCCTACAATGAGCAGTTCTTC.

The rearrangement joins TRBV24-1 to TRBJ2-3; 7 nucleotides line up with TRBD1. CDR1 and CDR2 (germline): KGHDR, SFDVKD. The V gene end was trimmed by 4 bases and the J gene end by 5 bases; junction bases not matched to a gene: 8. The CDR3 consists of 15 residues. The CDR3 sequence: CATSDPWTGGDTQYF. The CDR3 DNA reads TGTGCCACCAGTGACCCCTGGACAGGTGGAGATACGCAGTATTTT.

This chain links TRBV24-1 with TRBJ1-5, with D possibly TRBD1 on 5 matching bases. V lost 3 bases to trimming and J lost 4 bases, with 12 bases between them. The CDR3 is made up of 15 amino acids. Germline CDR1 KGHDR, CDR2 SFDVKD. The CDR3 DNA follows: TGTGCCACCAGTGATGGGGGGGGAAGTAATCAGCCCCAGCATTTT. Translating it yields CATSDGGGSNQPQHF.

The genes are TRBV7-2 and TRBJ2-5; a possible D gene is TRBD1 (6 bases). The CDR3 extends over 16 amino acids. V lost 0 bases and J 2 bases, leaving 13 bases between the germline ends. CDR1 is SGHTA, CDR2 FQGNSA, per germline. This chain's CDR3 is CASSLASQGIQETQYF. The CDR3 bases are TGTGCCAGCAGCTTAGCGTCTCAGGGGATACAAGAGACCCAGTACTTC.

The CDR3 DNA is TGTGCCAGCAACGCTTTTACTAGCGGGAGGGCCGGCTCCTACAATGAGCAGTTCTTC. Its translation: CASNAFTSGRAGSYNEQFF. The chain uses TRBV7-2 and TRBJ2-1, with 13 bases matching TRBD2. Germline lookup yields CDR1 SGHTA and CDR2 FQGNSA. Unmatched junction bases numbered 12, after V lost 7 bases and J lost 0 bases. This CDR3 has 19 residues.

This rearrangement joins TRBV4-3 to TRBJ1-2, with D perhaps TRBD1 (5 bases). V was clipped by 2 bases and J by 8 bases, with 18 bases between them. CDR3 length: 15 amino acids. The germline CDR1 and CDR2 sequences are LGHNA and YSLEER. The chain's CDR3 is CASSQTTQAPGGYTF. CDR3 nucleotide sequence: TGCGCCAGCAGCCAAACGACACAGGCGCCTGGGGGCTACACCTTC.

This clone has a handful of counts. The chain employs TRBV3-1 (or the pseudogene TRBV3-2) and TRBJ1-6; the D gene is possibly TRBD1 (6 bases). Germline V gene sequence: CDR1 LGHDT, CDR2 YNNKEL (reference sequence). Trimming removed 4 bases at V and 5 bases at J, with 12 bases between. This CDR3 spans 15 amino acids. As DNA, the CDR3 is TGTGCCAGCAGCCCGTTCAGGGGTAATAATTCACCCCTCCACTTT. Protein: CASSPFRGNNSPLHF.

For the CDR3, the DNA is TGTGCCACCAGCAGACCGGACCGGGAGGATGTAGCTTTCTTT. As protein: CATSRPDREDVAFF. This rearrangement joins TRBV15 to TRBJ1-1; no firm D call. The germline V and J ends were trimmed by 2 bases and 10 bases, with 17 bases remaining between them. The CDR3 length is 14 residues. CDR1 LNHNV and CDR2 YYDKDF come from the germline V gene (reference sequence).

This clone was detected only a few times. This rearrangement joins TRBV2 to TRBJ2-1, with D possibly matching TRBD1 (7 bases). The germline V gene has CDR1 SNHLY and CDR2 FYNNEI. V lost 2 bases and J lost 3, with 17 bases in between. The CDR3 has 17 residues. This chain's CDR3 is CASSERRRGDFYNEQFF. In nucleotides, the CDR3 is TGTGCCAGCAGTGAAAGGCGCAGGGGGGACTTCTACAATGAGCAGTTCTTC.

V is TRBV27 and J is TRBJ1-1, with no clear D. The CDR3 sequence is 13 residues long. The V gene lost 4 bases and the J gene lost 1 base, with 7 bases spanning the gap. Germline CDR1 and CDR2: MNHEY and SMNVEV (reference sequence). In nucleotides, the CDR3 is TGTGCCAGCAGTTATACAGAGAACACTGAAGCTTTCTTT. It is translated as CASSYTENTEAFF.

Worth noting for this clone: Other nucleotide sequences in the sample specify the same CDR3. The CDR3 DNA reads TGCGCCAGCAGCTTGGCCCTAGCGGGGGGGTCCTACAATGAGCAGTTCTTC. This codes for CASSLALAGGSYNEQFF. The chain couples TRBV5-1 to TRBJ2-1; 12 nucleotides align to TRBD2. The CDR3 is 17 amino acids. Germline values: CDR1 SGHRS, CDR2 YFSETQ. V was clipped by 0 bases and J by 1 base; unmatched bases: 2.

This clone was recorded many times. The chain is built from TRBV10-1 and TRBJ2-3; D remains ambiguous. The V end was cut by 0 bases, the J end by 6 bases, with 16 bases between. Per the germline V gene, CDR1 is WNHNN and CDR2 is SYGVQD (reference sequence). The CDR3 runs 16 residues. DNA of the CDR3: TGCGCCAGCAGTGAGTCAAGTACCAAGCCTCCGGATACGCAGTATTTT. It is translated as CASSESSTKPPDTQYF.

The rearrangement links TRBV24-1 to TRBJ1-2; possibly TRBD1 for D (5 bases). CDR3 length equals 14 residues. Germline CDR1 reads KGHDR; CDR2 reads SFDVKD. V lost 3 bases and J lost 4, with 11 bases in between. The CDR3 reads CATSDGAAGYGYTF. Written as DNA, the CDR3 is TGTGCCACCAGTGATGGGGCAGCGGGCTATGGCTACACCTTC.

V usage is TRBV27 and J usage is TRBJ1-1, with D uncertain. The CDR3 covers 13 residues. Germline CDR1 MNHEY, CDR2 SMNVEV (reference sequence). V dropped 2 bases and J dropped 0 bases, with 4 bases sitting between them. The CDR3: CASSLIMNTEAFF. CDR3 nucleotide sequence: TGTGCCAGCAGTTTAATTATGAACACTGAAGCTTTCTTT.

V usage is TRBV6-6 and J usage is TRBJ2-1; D is ambiguous. CDR1 is MNHNY and CDR2 is SVGAGI in the germline V gene (reference sequence). V was trimmed by 2 bases and J by 6 bases, leaving 17 bases between them. This CDR3 region has 16 residues. The CDR3 nucleotides are TGTGCCAGCAGTTACCGGGTCGGTCTCCCCGGCAATGAGCAGTTCTTC. Amino acids: CASSYRVGLPGNEQFF.

The chain is built from TRBV7-2 and TRBJ2-2; no firm D call. Per the germline V gene, CDR1 is SGHTA and CDR2 is FQGNSA. Between the trimmed V and J ends, which lost 2 bases and 0 bases, there was a span of 7 bases. The CDR3 spans 15 residues. CDR3 sequence: CASSLIGANTGELFF. The CDR3 DNA reads TGTGCCAGCAGCTTAATAGGAGCGAACACCGGGGAGCTGTTTTTT.